The entry below gives a single T cell receptor (beta chain) sequence along with its context. Its antigen is as yet unknown. The data are from a study of graft-versus-host responses after intestinal transplantation. Findings and limits, study-wide: Early after transplant, HvG clones declined as circulating GvH clones peaked. GvH clones appeared in recipient marrow, some first in ileum or blood.

Assay used: immunoSEQ multiplex PCR; TCRdb lists only in-frame clones, some missing. This sample has tens of thousands of clones, with less than 95% found just once. The V end lost 3 bases, the J end lost 10 bases, and 13 bases lay between the germline ends. This CDR3 is built from 13 residues. CDR1 is MNHEY and CDR2 is SMNVEV in the germline V gene (reference sequence). The sequence was collected from a human donor who received an intestinal transplant. The sample was unstimulated CD8+ T cells sorted from spleen or lymph node cells, taken before intestinal transplant. V is TRBV27 and J is TRBJ2-1, with D possibly matching TRBD1 (5 bases). In DNA, the CDR3 is TGTGCCAGCAGTTTGCAGGGCCGGTGGGAGCAGTTCTTC. The encoded protein is CASSLQGRWEQFF.